This TCR beta chain was documented in a study of OX40 agonist ivuxolimab in advanced cancers. As for the study in general: Dose-escalation subjects each had hepatocellular carcinoma, melanoma, renal cell or head and neck cancer. Therapy given before enrollment (anti-PD-1, anti-PD-L1 or anti-CTLA-4) was allowed, and 40% had some. Three dose-escalation patients had partial responses: one with hepatocellular carcinoma and two with cutaneous melanoma.

Germline CDR1 MNHEY, CDR2 SMNVEV (reference sequence). CDR3 length: 14 amino acids. Trimming shortened V by 2 bases and J by 1 base, and 6 bases separated the two germline ends. Sequenced by immunoSEQ multiplex PCR; TCRdb stores in-frame clones only, minus some. This sample has tens of thousands of clones; over 75% occur once, and the top ten carry 19%. The specimen was CD4+ or CD8+ T cells sorted from blood, collected in a trial of the OX40 agonist ivuxolimab. This chain joins TRBV27 and TRBJ1-5, with D tentatively TRBD1 (6 bases). The sequence was collected from an adult with an advanced solid tumor such as melanoma, head and neck, liver or kidney cancer. CDR3 residues: CASSLGQSNQPQHF. The CDR3 region has the DNA TGTGCCAGCAGTTTAGGACAGAGCAATCAGCCCCAGCATTTT.